This TCR beta chain was retrieved from a study of response to subunit inactivated influenza vaccine. Broader study findings: Authors suggested each seasonal flu vaccination may recruit only limited numbers of new T cells.

The J segment lost 3 bases and the V segment lost 9 bases, leaving 10 bases of the junction unmatched. The CDR3 consists of 14 residues. Per germline, CDR1 LNHNV and CDR2 YYDKDF (reference sequence). This clonotype has a handful of counts. The antigen remains undetermined. TCRdb analysed the RT-PCR reads with MiXCR anew, one entry per CDR3 protein. The sample carries around 750,000 distinct CDR3 sequences, around 20% recorded once. Sample: PBMCs from blood, taken less than 6 days after vaccination. This clonotype was sampled from a man aged 50-59 years who received an inactivated influenza vaccine. The chain employs TRBV15 and TRBJ2-7, with 8 positions matching TRBD1. CDR3 sequence (DNA): TGTGCCACATCCCTCGAGGGACAGGTCTACGAGCAGTACTTC. Its protein product is CATSLEGQVYEQYF. The full variable domain, its missing parts supplied by reference TRBV15 and TRBJ2-7, is DAMVIQNPRYQVTQFGKPVTLSCSQTLNHNVMYWYQQKSSQAPKLLFHYYDKDFNNEADTPDNFQSRRPNTSFCFLDIRSPGLGDTAMYLCATSLEGQVYEQYFGPGTRLTVT.